Following are 22 T cell receptor beta chains from one sample sequenced in a study of blood T cell repertoires in COVID-19. Clones were read by immunoSEQ multiplex PCR, and TCRdb kept only the in-frame ones, dropping some. Here the sample spans 110,000 to 150,000 clones, approximately 91% being singletons. Material for sequencing was peripheral blood. The receptors stem from a man aged 65-85 years with acute or convalescent COVID-19.

The chain links TRBV28 to TRBJ2-3; perhaps TRBD1 as D (5 bases). CDR1 MDHEN and CDR2 SYDVKM come from the germline V gene. The CDR3 has 16 residues. Deletions cut 1 base from V and 2 bases from J, with 13 bases between. The CDR3 DNA follows: TGTGCCAGCAGTTTATTGGGGCTACGAATCACAGATACGCAGTATTTT. It specifies CASSLLGLRITDTQYF. The full variable domain, rest sourced from reference TRBV28 and TRBJ2-3, is DVKVTQSSRYLVKRTGEKVFLECVQDMDHENMFWYRQDPGLGLRLIYFSYDVKMKEKGDIPEGYSVSREKKERFSLILESASTNQTSMYLCASSLLGLRITDTQYFGPGTRLTVL.

For this clone: The sample carries other DNA sequences with the same CDR3. The chain employs TRBV30 and TRBJ2-7, with no clear D. V gave up 0 bases and J gave up 1 base, with 4 bases separating them. Germline CDR1 is GTSNPN and CDR2 is SVGIG (reference sequence). CDR3 length: 12 amino acids. The CDR3 coding sequence is TGTGCCTGGAGTGTCCTGTCCTACGAGCAGTACTTC. Translated: CAWSVLSYEQYF.

The rearrangement links TRBV9 to TRBJ1-1, with TRBD1 matching 11 bases. The junction had 8 bases not matched to a gene; V was cut back by 4 bases and J by 6 bases. Germline loops: CDR1 SGDLS, CDR2 YYNGEE. CDR3 length: 15 amino acids. Here the CDR3 DNA reads TGTGCCAGCAGCTTCCGGGACAGGGGGAGCTCTGAAGCTTTCTTT. Translated: CASSFRDRGSSEAFF.

The CDR3 sequence is CASSPREGTEAFF. The DNA for the CDR3 is TGTGCCAGCAGTCCCCGTGAGGGCACTGAAGCTTTCTTT. The V and J genes are TRBV12-3 or TRBV12-4 and TRBJ1-1; unclear D gene. The CDR3 spans 13 residues. V lost 5 bases, J lost 4 bases, and 11 bases lay in between.

The V call is TRBV11-2, the J call TRBJ2-1; weak D call: TRBD2 (5 bases). CDR1 is SGHAT, CDR2 FQNNGV, per germline. This CDR3 has 16 residues. The germline V and J ends were trimmed by 4 bases and 0 bases, with 13 bases remaining between them. In DNA, the CDR3 is TGTGCCAGCAGCTCTAGTCCGGGGAGCTCCTACAATGAGCAGTTCTTC. Translating it yields CASSSSPGSSYNEQFF.

The chain uses TRBV19 and TRBJ1-2, with 8 positions matching TRBD1. CDR3 length: 15 residues. The germline CDR1 and CDR2 sequences are LNHDA and SQIVND (reference sequence). V shed 1 base and J 3 bases; nucleotides not matched to a gene: 4. The CDR3 protein is CASSIVLQGDYGYTF. CDR3 in DNA: TGTGCCAGTAGTATAGTTTTACAGGGGGACTATGGCTACACCTTC.

V is TRBV4-1 and J is TRBJ2-5; 15 nucleotides align to TRBD2. V lost 4 bases, J lost 2 bases, and 5 bases stayed unmatched. CDR1 and CDR2 from the germline V gene are MGHRA and YSYEKL. The CDR3 is 17 amino acids. As DNA, the CDR3 is TGCGCCAGCAGCCGGACTAGCGGGGGGGCCGGTCAAGAGACCCAGTACTTC. This translates into CASSRTSGGAGQETQYF.

V usage is TRBV7-8 and J usage is TRBJ1-6; 8 positions agree with TRBD1. Germline CDR1 SGHVS, CDR2 FQNEAQ. This CDR3 contains 19 residues. The ends lost 5 bases at V and 9 bases at J; junction bases unmatched: 21. CDR3 in DNA: TGTGCCAGCAGCCGCAGCGGCGTGAGGACAGGGTTTCTTACTTCACCCCTCCACTTT. The encoded protein is CASSRSGVRTGFLTSPLHF.

This chain links TRBV5-1 with TRBJ1-2, with a weak D call TRBD1 (6 bases). CDR3 length equals 14 residues. Trimming took off 6 bases at V and 0 bases at J, with 12 bases between the two ends. Germline assignment: CDR1 SGHRS and CDR2 YFSETQ. The CDR3 is CASNPGGSNYGYTF. Written as DNA, the CDR3 is TGCGCCAGCAACCCGGGGGGCTCTAACTATGGCTACACCTTC.

V usage is TRBV5-4 and J usage is TRBJ2-3; possibly TRBD2 for D (6 bases). Trimming removed 0 bases from V and 1 base from J, with 12 bases in between. CDR1 is SGHNT, CDR2 YYREEE, per germline (reference sequence). This CDR3 is 16 amino acids long. The CDR3: CASSLEGGIGTDTQYF. The CDR3 DNA is TGTGCCAGCAGCTTGGAAGGCGGGATAGGCACAGATACGCAGTATTTT.

This rearrangement joins TRBV19 to TRBJ2-3, with 9 bases matching TRBD1. V shed 6 bases and J 6 bases; nucleotides not matched to a gene: 7. The CDR3 sequence is 14 residues long. CDR1 is LNHDA, CDR2 SQIVND, per germline (reference sequence). In DNA, the CDR3 is TGTGCCAGTAGCGAACAGGGGGCGCAGGATACGCAGTATTTT. This encodes CASSEQGAQDTQYF.

The rearrangement links TRBV6-6 to TRBJ2-2; 10 bases map to TRBD1. CDR1 and CDR2 (germline): MNHNY, SVGAGI (reference sequence). There are 16 residues in the CDR3. V shed 6 bases, J shed 5 bases, and the junction held 9 bases outside the gene matches. The CDR3 region is CASSRQGAGGTGELFF. Written as DNA, the CDR3 is TGTGCCAGCAGCCGACAGGGGGCCGGGGGGACCGGGGAGCTGTTTTTT.

The chain carries TRBV19 and TRBJ1-5; no definite D call. Per the germline V gene, CDR1 is LNHDA and CDR2 is SQIVND (reference sequence). V was trimmed by 6 bases and J by 2 bases, leaving 14 bases between them. The length of the CDR3 is 15 residues. The CDR3: CASRLGTLGNQPQHF. CDR3 coding DNA: TGTGCCAGTAGACTCGGTACCCTCGGCAATCAGCCCCAGCATTTT.

The chain carries TRBV7-8 and TRBJ1-2; the match to TRBD1 covers 7 bases. The CDR3 has 18 residues. J gave up 3 bases and V 3 bases, and 16 bases lay outside the gene matches. Per the germline V gene, CDR1 is SGHVS and CDR2 is FQNEAQ. The CDR3 DNA follows: TGTGCCAGCAGCTTCCGCCTCAGGGAGCAGGGGGACCACTATGGCTACACCTTC. Residues: CASSFRLREQGDHYGYTF.

V is TRBV6-5 and J is TRBJ2-3; TRBD2 matches 14 bases. The CDR3 is 15 residues long. After removal of 5 bases from V and 6 bases from J, the junction contained 4 bases not matched to a gene. Germline V lookup: CDR1 MNHEY, CDR2 SVGAGI. The CDR3, as DNA: TGTGCCAGCAGTCCCGGACTAGCGGGGGGTGATACGCAGTATTTT. Its translation: CASSPGLAGGDTQYF.

This clone is a singleton in its sample. V gene TRBV3-1 (or the pseudogene TRBV3-2) combines with J gene TRBJ2-7; D gene unclear. Germline CDR1 is LGHDT and CDR2 is YNNKEL (reference sequence). The CDR3 length is 11 residues. V shed 4 bases and J shed 3 bases, with 4 bases lying between them. CDR3 sequence reads: CASSPFYEQYF. The CDR3 bases are TGTGCCAGCAGCCCCTTCTACGAGCAGTACTTC.

J is TRBJ1-1 and V is TRBV6-5; D gene ambiguous. Germline lookup yields CDR1 MNHEY and CDR2 SVGAGI. V was shortened by 5 bases and J by 5 bases, with 15 bases between the two germline ends. The CDR3 contains 14 residues. CDR3 sequence (DNA): TGTGCCAGCAGTCTACGTCAATGGGAGACTGAAGCTTTCTTT. This gives the protein CASSLRQWETEAFF.

This chain connects TRBV6-6 to TRBJ1-5; 8 nucleotides agree with TRBD1. The CDR3 runs 13 residues. Germline CDR1 is MNHNY and CDR2 is SVGAGI (reference sequence). Germline trimming cut 6 bases from V and 11 bases from J; bases unmatched to any gene: 9. This CDR3 is CASSGQGVGSQHF. For the CDR3, the DNA is TGTGCCAGCAGCGGACAGGGCGTGGGCTCCCAGCATTTT.

This sequence joins TRBV5-6 and TRBJ2-7, with TRBD1 identical over 8 bases. The V gene end was trimmed by 6 bases and the J gene end by 3 bases; junction bases not matched to a gene: 8. Germline CDR1 reads SGHDT; CDR2 reads YYEEEE. The CDR3 totals 14 residues. CDR3 nucleotides: TGTGCCAGCACCGTGACAGGGGTAGGCTACGAGCAGTACTTC. This gives the protein CASTVTGVGYEQYF.

This clone is categorized as medium-sized. This chain connects TRBV6-4 to TRBJ2-2, with 11 bases lining up with TRBD1. Looked up from germline, CDR1 is MRHNA and CDR2 is SNTAGT. There are 18 residues in the CDR3. With V trimmed by 3 bases and J by 1 base, 7 bases remained unmatched. The CDR3 bases are TGTGCCAGCAGTGAGGACGGGACAGGGGGTGAGAACACCGGGGAGCTGTTTTTT. Amino acids: CASSEDGTGGENTGELFF.

The chain carries TRBV9 and TRBJ2-3; weak D call: TRBD2 (5 bases). Trimming removed 3 bases at V and 3 bases at J, with 14 bases between. Germline assignment: CDR1 SGDLS and CDR2 YYNGEE. The CDR3 is 15 amino acids. For the CDR3, the DNA is TGTGCCAGCAGCGCCCAGCTCGAGCGGACAGATACGCAGTATTTT. The encoded protein is CASSAQLERTDTQYF.

This chain joins TRBV18 and TRBJ2-2; TRBD1 might be the D (5 bases). Trimming removed 6 bases from V and 1 base from J, with 12 bases in between. Germline lookup yields CDR1 KGHSH and CDR2 LQKENI. The CDR3 covers 15 residues. The CDR3 sequence: CASSTGQKNTGELFF. For the CDR3, the DNA is TGTGCCAGCTCGACCGGACAAAAGAACACCGGGGAGCTGTTTTTT.